One and the same sample provided the 27 T cell receptor beta chains below, sequenced in a study of T cell responses to AZD1222 COVID-19 vaccine. Using immunoSEQ multiplex PCR, the repertoire was profiled, and TCRdb retains in-frame clones only, with some absent. The table has around 140,000 clones, roughly 90% seen once. The input for sequencing was peripheral blood, taken on day 0 of AZD1222 vaccination. The receptors were sampled from an adult in good health.

The chain links TRBV3-1 (or the pseudogene TRBV3-2) to TRBJ2-7; D is unresolved. This CDR3 region has 13 residues. CDR1 and CDR2 (germline): LGHDT, YNNKEL (reference sequence). Trimming shortened V by 5 bases and J by 3 bases, and 11 bases separated the two germline ends. The CDR3 sequence is CASSFRQNYEQYF. CDR3 in DNA: TGTGCCAGCAGCTTCCGACAAAACTACGAGCAGTACTTC.

The gene calls are TRBV5-5 and TRBJ2-3, with a weak D call TRBD2 (6 bases). Germline V gene sequence: CDR1 SGHKS, CDR2 YYEKEE (reference sequence). Trimming cost V 1 base and J 0 bases, with 12 bases left between them. The CDR3 runs 16 residues. Here the CDR3 DNA reads TGTGCCAGCAGCTTGATGGCGGGACCGAGCACAGATACGCAGTATTTT. Translating it yields CASSLMAGPSTDTQYF.

CDR3 coding DNA: TGCGCCAGCAGCTTGGGAGGGGGCAATCAGCCCCAGCATTTT. Encoded protein: CASSLGGGNQPQHF. The J gene is TRBJ1-5, the V gene TRBV5-1; D perhaps matches TRBD1 (5 bases). The V gene lost 0 bases and the J gene lost 2 bases, with 6 bases spanning the gap. Germline V gene sequence: CDR1 SGHRS, CDR2 YFSETQ. This CDR3 has 14 amino acids.

The CDR3, as DNA: TGTGCCAGCAGCCCTTGGAGCGGTTACGAGCAGTACTTC. Its translation is CASSPWSGYEQYF. This chain links TRBV6-2 or TRBV6-3 with TRBJ2-7, with a possible D match to TRBD2 (5 bases). Trimming stripped 6 bases from V and 4 bases from J, with 13 bases between. This CDR3 spans 13 amino acids. CDR1 MNHEY and CDR2 SVGEGT come from the germline V gene.

V usage is TRBV4-2 and J usage is TRBJ2-3; 10 nucleotides agree with TRBD2. Looked up from germline, CDR1 is LGHNA and CDR2 is YNFKEQ. Trimming cost V 4 bases and J 4 bases; bases outside gene matches: 8. This CDR3 region has 16 residues. CDR3 nucleotides: TGTGCCAGCAGCCCCGGTGGGCTAGCGGGGGCAGATACGCAGTATTTT. As protein: CASSPGGLAGADTQYF.

The rearrangement joins TRBV6-1 to TRBJ2-1; D not certain. V was clipped by 3 bases and J by 1 base, with 10 bases between them. Germline lookup yields CDR1 MNHNS and CDR2 SASEGT. This CDR3 has 15 amino acids. The DNA of the CDR3 is TGTGCCAGCAGTGACGACTCGAATTCCTACAATGAGCAGTTCTTC. This translates into CASSDDSNSYNEQFF.

The chain couples TRBV7-2 to TRBJ1-1, with a possible D match to TRBD1 (5 bases). The germline V gene has CDR1 SGHTA and CDR2 FQGNSA. The V end lost 1 base, the J end lost 9 bases, and 12 bases lay between the germline ends. The CDR3 is made up of 13 amino acids. The CDR3, as DNA: TGTGCCAGCAGCTTAGTAGGGGAGTCACAAGCTTTCTTT. Translation: CASSLVGESQAFF.

This clone came up once. The rearrangement uses TRBV7-2 and TRBJ2-7, with TRBD2 identical over 14 bases. Unmatched junction bases numbered 5, after V lost 4 bases and J lost 0 bases. Per the germline V gene, CDR1 is SGHTA and CDR2 is FQGNSA. The CDR3 covers 17 residues. The CDR3 region has the DNA TGTGCCAGCAGCTCGGGACTAGCGGGGGCCGACTCCTACGAGCAGTACTTC. Residues: CASSSGLAGADSYEQYF.

This chain links TRBV15 with TRBJ1-2, with D tentatively TRBD1 (6 bases). CDR1 is LNHNV and CDR2 is YYDKDF in the germline V gene (reference sequence). The CDR3 spans 15 residues. V lost 3 bases and J lost 5, with 16 bases in between. The CDR3 DNA reads TGTGCCACCAGCAGGGCGAACCGGGACACTTATGGCTACACCTTC. Protein: CATSRANRDTYGYTF.

The J gene is TRBJ2-1, the V gene TRBV7-8, with a possible D match to TRBD1 (5 bases). The CDR3 is 16 amino acids. V lost 5 bases, J lost 8 bases, and 22 bases lay in between. Germline V gene data show CDR1 as SGHVS and CDR2 as FQNEAQ. CDR3 residues: CASSRTPLQAMDEQFF. In DNA form, the CDR3 reads TGTGCCAGCAGCCGAACACCCCTACAGGCTATGGATGAGCAGTTCTTC. The variable domain in full, with the rest retrieved from reference TRBV7-8 and TRBJ2-1, is GAGVSQSPRYKVAKRGQDVALRCDPISGHVSLFWYQQALGQGPEFLTYFQNEAQLDKSGLPSDRFFAERPEGSVSTLKIQRTQQEDSAVYLCASSRTPLQAMDEQFFGPGTRLTVL.

The genes are TRBV28 and TRBJ2-1; no reliable D call. The V gene lost 5 bases and the J gene lost 6 bases, with 14 bases spanning the gap. The CDR3 contains 14 residues. CDR1 is MDHEN, CDR2 SYDVKM, per germline. For the CDR3, the DNA is TGTGCCAGCAGTCCCCCGGTCCGCGGCAATGAGCAGTTCTTC. Translation: CASSPPVRGNEQFF.

This clone showed up just a few times. A junction boundary mismatches the germline segment, possibly from a read error. This chain uses TRBV7-9 with TRBJ1-1; a possible D gene is TRBD1 (6 bases). Germline-derived CDR1 and CDR2 are SEHNR and FQNEAQ (reference sequence). This CDR3 is built from 12 residues. The CDR3 here is CASSPSLQGVNF. DNA of the CDR3: TGTGCCAGCAGCCCCTCCCTACAGGGCGTAAACTTT.

The rearrangement joins TRBV11-2 to TRBJ2-2; TRBD2 is a possible D gene (5 bases). The CDR3 sequence is 13 residues long. In germline, CDR1 is SGHAT, CDR2 FQNNGV. V lost 8 bases, J lost 6 bases, and 13 bases lay in between. The CDR3 nucleotides are TGTGCCAGCGCCGGCGGAGGAGCCGGGGAGCTGTTTTTT. Translation gives CASAGGGAGELFF.

The chain has TRBV13 and TRBJ2-7; D gene uncertain. Germline lookup yields CDR1 PRHDT and CDR2 FYEKMQ (reference sequence). CDR3 length: 13 amino acids. Trimming shortened V by 1 base and J by 3 bases, and 7 bases separated the two germline ends. The CDR3 here is CASSLAVNYEQYF. In DNA, the CDR3 is TGTGCCAGCAGCTTAGCCGTTAACTACGAGCAGTACTTC. Combining the CDR3 with reference TRBV13 and TRBJ2-7 gives the whole variable domain AAGVIQSPRHLIKEKRETATLKCYPIPRHDTVYWYQQGPGQDPQFLISFYEKMQSDKGSIPDRFSAQQFSDYHSELNMSSLELGDSALYFCASSLAVNYEQYFGPGTRLTVT.

This clone has just one count. The chain uses TRBV5-1 and TRBJ2-3; the D gene is possibly TRBD2 (5 bases). The CDR3 length is 16 residues. Trimming removed 1 base at V and 6 bases at J, with 18 bases between. Germline values: CDR1 SGHRS, CDR2 YFSETQ. The CDR3 region has the DNA TGCGCCAGCAGCTTGTCTGTGGACTCCAGTAGCGATACGCAGTATTTT. Translated: CASSLSVDSSSDTQYF.

This clone was observed once. The V call is TRBV24-1, the J call TRBJ2-1; 9 bases map to TRBD2. The CDR3 contains 14 residues. The V segment lost 6 bases and the J segment 12 bases; nucleotides outside the gene matches: 11. CDR1 and CDR2 from the germline V gene are KGHDR and SFDVKD. The CDR3 reads CATSQAGGGEGQFF. CDR3 in DNA: TGTGCCACCAGTCAAGCGGGAGGAGGGGAGGGGCAGTTCTTC.

CDR3 residues: CASIPQGVKNYGYTF. The CDR3 DNA reads TGTGCCAGCATCCCTCAGGGAGTGAAGAACTATGGCTACACCTTC. This rearrangement joins TRBV7-2 to TRBJ1-2, with a tentative D call TRBD1 (5 bases). V gave up 7 bases and J gave up 2 bases, with 17 bases separating them. Germline CDR1 reads SGHTA; CDR2 reads FQGNSA. The CDR3 covers 15 residues. Using reference TRBV7-2 and TRBJ1-2 for the parts outside the CDR3, the full variable domain is GAGVSQSPSNKVTEKGKDVELRCDPISGHTALYWYRQSLGQGLEFLIYFQGNSAPDKSGLPSDRFSAERTGGSVSTLTIQRTQQEDSAVYLCASIPQGVKNYGYTFGSGTRLTVV.

Within the sample, this clone is medium-sized. The J gene is TRBJ2-5, the V gene TRBV7-9; D perhaps matches TRBD1 (5 bases). The V end was cut by 6 bases, the J end by 2 bases, with 10 bases between. The germline gives CDR1 SEHNR, CDR2 FQNEAQ (reference sequence). This CDR3 spans 13 amino acids. CDR3 sequence: CASSDSLQETQYF. Written as DNA, the CDR3 is TGTGCCAGCAGTGACAGCCTGCAAGAGACCCAGTACTTC.

The rearrangement joins TRBV5-8 to TRBJ2-6; 9 nucleotides match TRBD1. Trimming at V came to 3 bases and at J to 0 bases, leaving 7 bases not matched to a gene. In germline, CDR1 is SGHTS, CDR2 YDEGEE. This CDR3 contains 18 residues. In DNA form, the CDR3 reads TGTGCCAGCAGCTCCCCTGGGACAGGGAGCTCTGGGGCCAACGTCCTGACTTTC. Translating gives CASSSPGTGSSGANVLTF.

This chain connects TRBV25-1 to TRBJ1-5; D may be TRBD1 (5 bases). CDR1 is MGHDK, CDR2 SYGVNS, per germline. The CDR3 length is 12 residues. Trimming stripped 8 bases from V and 6 bases from J, with 11 bases between. This chain's CDR3 is CASGGEGQPQHF. CDR3 sequence (DNA): TGTGCCAGCGGGGGGGAGGGTCAGCCCCAGCATTTT.

The chain combines TRBV7-3 with TRBJ2-1, with 11 bases that match TRBD2. The germline V gene encodes CDR1 SGHTA and CDR2 FQGTGA. J lost 4 bases, V lost 2 bases, and 4 bases had no gene match. The CDR3 has 16 residues. The CDR3 region is CASSLGPSGGYNEQFF. The DNA for the CDR3 is TGTGCCAGCAGCTTAGGCCCTAGCGGGGGGTACAATGAGCAGTTCTTC.

V gene TRBV5-8 combines with J gene TRBJ1-5, with D perhaps matching TRBD1 (6 bases). From germline, CDR1 is SGHTS and CDR2 YDEGEE. Trimming shortened V by 3 bases and J by 2 bases, and 18 bases separated the two germline ends. CDR3 size: 17 residues. The CDR3 spells CASSSSGHRGGNQPQHF. The DNA for the CDR3 is TGTGCCAGCAGCTCTTCGGGACACCGGGGGGGCAATCAGCCCCAGCATTTT.

V is TRBV6-5 and J is TRBJ1-6; D possibly corresponds to TRBD1 (5 bases). V lost 4 bases and J 10 bases, leaving 14 bases between the germline ends. The CDR3 has 14 residues. Germline V lookup: CDR1 MNHEY, CDR2 SVGAGI. The CDR3 region is CASSLGLTQSPLHF. CDR3 nucleotide sequence: TGTGCCAGCAGTTTGGGACTCACCCAATCACCCCTCCACTTT.

The chain uses TRBV3-1 (or the pseudogene TRBV3-2) and TRBJ2-7, with 7 nucleotides matching TRBD2. CDR1 is LGHDT and CDR2 is YNNKEL in the germline V gene (reference sequence). This CDR3 spans 15 amino acids. V trimming: 3 bases; J trimming: 3 bases; junction bases outside the gene matches: 8. The CDR3 is CASSHQGLLYYEQYF. The CDR3 nucleotides read TGTGCCAGCAGCCACCAGGGACTACTCTACTACGAGCAGTACTTC.

The chain carries TRBV3-1 (or the pseudogene TRBV3-2) and TRBJ1-5; D is ambiguous. The CDR3 sequence is 13 residues long. Germline V CDR1 and CDR2: LGHDT, YNNKEL (reference sequence). Trimming removed 1 base at V and 5 bases at J, with 6 bases between. The CDR3 region is CASSQGLHQPQHF. In nucleotides, the CDR3 is TGTGCCAGCAGCCAAGGGTTACATCAGCCCCAGCATTTT.

V usage is TRBV19 and J usage is TRBJ2-7, with D unclear. Germline V lookup: CDR1 LNHDA, CDR2 SQIVND (reference sequence). V was shortened by 3 bases and J by 2 bases, with 8 bases between the two germline ends. This CDR3 comprises 13 residues. The CDR3 coding sequence is TGTGCCAGTAGTATGTTTGTAACCTACGAGCAGTACTTC. Protein sequence: CASSMFVTYEQYF.

This clone appeared once. The chain combines TRBV7-2 with TRBJ2-7; D is tentatively TRBD1 or TRBD2 (7 bases each). The germline V gene has CDR1 SGHTA and CDR2 FQGNSA. V shed 2 bases and J shed 4 bases, with 9 bases lying between them. The CDR3 has 13 amino acids. The CDR3, as DNA: TGTGCCAGCAGCTTACAGGGGGGGTACGAGCAGTACTTC. It is translated as CASSLQGGYEQYF.